The 17 T cell receptor beta chains given below trace back to one sample, sequenced in a study of T cells in Graves' hyperthyroidism and ophthalmopathy. Using RNA transcripts as the source, TCR beta CDR3 regions were amplified. The study used the HTBI primer set for a first-round RT-PCR of the TCR CDR3. TCRdb used MiXCR to reprocess the multiplex PCR reads, holding one entry per CDR3 protein. The table lists hundreds of thousands of distinct CDR3 sequences, 13% of them singletons. The sequenced sample consisted of blood. Receptors were obtained from a woman aged 18-29 years with Graves' hyperthyroidism.

This clonotype appeared many times. This chain joins TRBV28 and TRBJ2-7; TRBD2 might be the D (5 bases). Germline assignment: CDR1 MDHEN and CDR2 SYDVKM. Trimming removed 5 bases from V and 6 bases from J, with 14 bases in between. This CDR3 is 13 amino acids long. The CDR3: CASSGVVRGEQYF. CDR3 coding DNA: TGTGCCAGCAGTGGCGTGGTACGGGGCGAGCAGTACTTC.

Ten or more counts support this clonotype. The chain combines TRBV20-1 with TRBJ2-3, with D maybe TRBD2 (6 bases). CDR1 and CDR2 from the germline V gene are DFQATT and SNEGSKA (reference sequence). Between the trimmed V and J ends, which lost 8 bases and 0 bases, there was a span of 12 bases. The CDR3 is made up of 13 amino acids. The CDR3 spells CSTLGTSTDTQYF. CDR3 DNA: TGCAGTACTCTGGGGACTAGCACAGATACGCAGTATTTT.

This clonotype has ten or more counts. The chain couples TRBV6-1 to TRBJ1-2, with 7 bases lining up with TRBD1. Germline V gives CDR1 MNHNS, CDR2 SASEGT. The CDR3 has 16 residues. With 2 bases clipped from V and 1 base from J, the junction kept 7 bases outside the gene matches. The CDR3 sequence: CASSEWGQLINYGYTF. In DNA form, the CDR3 reads TGTGCCAGCAGTGAATGGGGACAGCTTATTAACTATGGCTACACCTTC.

The chain carries TRBV5-6 and TRBJ2-1; TRBD2 might be the D (5 bases). The CDR3 is made up of 14 amino acids. Germline CDR1 SGHDT, CDR2 YYEEEE. Trimming took 5 bases from V and 4 from J, leaving 13 bases between them. This CDR3 is CASRARGRYNEQFF. The CDR3 DNA reads as TGTGCCAGCAGAGCCCGTGGGAGATACAATGAGCAGTTCTTC.

The sample holds many counts of this clonotype. The J gene is TRBJ1-2, the V gene TRBV28; the D is unclear. CDR1 MDHEN and CDR2 SYDVKM come from the germline V gene. V lost 1 base to trimming and J lost 4 bases, with 16 bases between them. The CDR3 loop spans 16 amino acids. For the CDR3, the DNA is TGTGCCAGCAGTTTATCCCCGGGTCCAGAAGGCTATGGCTACACCTTC. This translates into CASSLSPGPEGYGYTF.

The rearrangement uses TRBV9 and TRBJ1-3; D is perhaps TRBD1 (5 bases). Trimming took off 3 bases at V and 0 bases at J, with 10 bases between the two ends. Germline lookup yields CDR1 SGDLS and CDR2 YYNGEE. This CDR3 has 15 residues. The CDR3 bases are TGTGCCAGCAGCGGGGGCCTGATCTCTGGAAACACCATATATTTT. Encoded protein: CASSGGLISGNTIYF.

Many counts were recorded for this clonotype. The chain joins TRBV20-1 to TRBJ2-1; D not certain. Germline CDR1 reads DFQATT; CDR2 reads SNEGSKA (reference sequence). Trimming removed 7 bases from V and 0 bases from J, with 13 bases in between. This CDR3 contains 14 residues. The CDR3 bases are TGCAGTGACCGCGGCGAAAGCTCCTACAATGAGCAGTTCTTC. Amino acids: CSDRGESSYNEQFF.

The table lists this clonotype with many counts. V is TRBV28 and J is TRBJ2-1; 13 bases match TRBD2. CDR1 and CDR2 (germline): MDHEN, SYDVKM. CDR3 length: 17 residues. V shed 4 bases and J 5 bases; nucleotides not matched to a gene: 8. CDR3 protein: CASSSARGLAGNNEQFF. As DNA, the CDR3 is TGTGCCAGCAGTTCCGCAAGGGGACTAGCGGGGAACAATGAGCAGTTCTTC.

This clonotype was recorded at least ten times. The chain couples TRBV20-1 to TRBJ2-7; TRBD2 matches 7 bases. Germline lookup yields CDR1 DFQATT and CDR2 SNEGSKA (reference sequence). CDR3 size: 15 residues. J was trimmed by 0 bases and V by 0 bases; bases with no gene match: 5. The CDR3 region is CSARDLQRDSYEQYF. For the CDR3, the DNA is TGCAGTGCTAGAGATCTCCAGCGGGACTCCTACGAGCAGTACTTC.

This clonotype was recorded many times. This chain uses TRBV2 with TRBJ1-5, with 11 bases identical to TRBD1. The CDR3 is 17 residues long. Trimming removed 5 bases from V and 5 bases from J; junction bases left unmatched: 11. CDR1 SNHLY and CDR2 FYNNEI come from the germline V gene. The CDR3 protein is CASSPGTGGALYQPQHF. CDR3 in DNA: TGTGCCAGCAGTCCCGGGACAGGGGGGGCCTTATATCAGCCCCAGCATTTT.

This clonotype was detected ten times or more. The chain employs TRBV7-2 and TRBJ2-3; D possibly corresponds to TRBD2 (6 bases). Germline CDR1 SGHTA, CDR2 FQGNSA. Trimming stripped 6 bases from V and 4 bases from J, with 20 bases between. The CDR3 runs 16 residues. The CDR3 DNA reads as TGTGCCAGCAGGTTTTTCGGGGGAACTGTTGCAGATACGCAGTATTTT. It yields the protein CASRFFGGTVADTQYF.

This clonotype was detected many times. J is TRBJ1-1 and V is TRBV12-3 or TRBV12-4; D is perhaps TRBD1 (5 bases). V was pared by 1 base and J by 1 base, with 13 bases between. The CDR3 covers 16 residues. The chain's CDR3 is CASSLGGTSTNTEAFF. CDR3 nucleotide sequence: TGTGCCAGCAGTTTAGGAGGGACCAGTACGAACACTGAAGCTTTCTTT.

The chain has TRBV7-9 and TRBJ2-7; 10 nucleotides line up with TRBD1. Germline trimming cut 8 bases from V and 6 bases from J; bases unmatched to any gene: 7. This CDR3 is 13 amino acids long. Germline assignment: CDR1 SEHNR and CDR2 FQNEAQ (reference sequence). The CDR3 coding sequence is TGTGCCAGCGGCCGGGACAGGGGCACCGAGCAGTACTTC. Translating it yields CASGRDRGTEQYF.

There are many counts of this clonotype. The chain is built from TRBV24-1 and TRBJ2-1; 8 bases line up with TRBD2. Per the germline V gene, CDR1 is KGHDR and CDR2 is SFDVKD. CDR3 length equals 15 residues. V lost 9 bases and J lost 3; bases outside the gene matches: 9. CDR3 amino acids: CATGLGTRDYNEQFF. The CDR3 nucleotides read TGTGCCACCGGGCTGGGGACTAGAGACTACAATGAGCAGTTCTTC.

This clonotype showed up many times. V and J are TRBV20-1 and TRBJ2-7; the match to TRBD2 covers 15 bases. Looked up from germline, CDR1 is DFQATT and CDR2 is SNEGSKA (reference sequence). The trim removed 4 bases at V and 2 bases at J, leaving 6 bases unmatched. The CDR3 covers 16 residues. In DNA, the CDR3 is TGCAGTGCTATAGGGACTAGCGGGAGGATAACCTACGAGCAGTACTTC. Residues: CSAIGTSGRITYEQYF.

The CDR3 DNA is TGTGCCAGCAGTGTAGAGACAGGAACCTACGAGCAGTACTTC. Translation gives CASSVETGTYEQYF. The rearrangement uses TRBV2 and TRBJ2-7; D might be TRBD1 (6 bases). Germline values: CDR1 SNHLY, CDR2 FYNNEI. This CDR3 contains 14 residues. V lost 4 bases and J lost 2, with 12 bases in between.

This clonotype was seen many times. The chain uses TRBV28 and TRBJ2-7; no reliable D call. Per the germline V gene, CDR1 is MDHEN and CDR2 is SYDVKM. The CDR3 loop spans 16 amino acids. The V gene lost 1 base and the J gene lost 1 base, with 14 bases spanning the gap. CDR3 DNA sequence: TGTGCCAGCAGTTTATCGCCCGGGCCACAATCCTACGAGCAGTACTTC. Amino acid sequence: CASSLSPGPQSYEQYF.